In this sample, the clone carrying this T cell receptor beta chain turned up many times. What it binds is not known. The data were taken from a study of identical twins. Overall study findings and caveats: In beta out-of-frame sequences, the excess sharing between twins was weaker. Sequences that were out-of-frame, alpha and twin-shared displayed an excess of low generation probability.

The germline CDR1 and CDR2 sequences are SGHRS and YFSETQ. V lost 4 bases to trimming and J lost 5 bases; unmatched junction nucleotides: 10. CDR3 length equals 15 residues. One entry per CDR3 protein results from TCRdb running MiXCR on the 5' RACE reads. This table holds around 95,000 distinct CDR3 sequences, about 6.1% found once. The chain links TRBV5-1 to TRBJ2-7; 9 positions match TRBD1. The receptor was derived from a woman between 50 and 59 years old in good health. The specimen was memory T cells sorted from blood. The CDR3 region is CASSVSGTGPDEQYF. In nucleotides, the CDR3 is TGCGCCAGCAGCGTTTCCGGGACAGGGCCTGACGAGCAGTACTTC.